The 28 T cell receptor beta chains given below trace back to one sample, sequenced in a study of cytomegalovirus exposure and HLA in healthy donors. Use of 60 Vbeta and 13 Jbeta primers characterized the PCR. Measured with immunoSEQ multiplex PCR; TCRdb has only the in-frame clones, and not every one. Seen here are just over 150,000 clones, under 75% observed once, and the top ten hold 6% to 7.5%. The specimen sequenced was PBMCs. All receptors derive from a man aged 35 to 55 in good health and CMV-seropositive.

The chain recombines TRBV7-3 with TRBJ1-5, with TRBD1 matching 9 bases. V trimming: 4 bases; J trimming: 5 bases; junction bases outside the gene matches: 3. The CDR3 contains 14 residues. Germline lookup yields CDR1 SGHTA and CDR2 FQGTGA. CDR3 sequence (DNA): TGTGCCAGCAGCTCGCGGACAGGGGATCAGCCCCAGCATTTT. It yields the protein CASSSRTGDQPQHF.

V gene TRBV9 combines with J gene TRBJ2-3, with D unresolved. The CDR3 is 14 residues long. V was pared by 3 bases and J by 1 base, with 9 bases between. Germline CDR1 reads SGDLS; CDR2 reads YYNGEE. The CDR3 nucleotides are TGTGCCAGCAGCGGAGGCGGTGGCACAGATACGCAGTATTTT. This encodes CASSGGGGTDTQYF.

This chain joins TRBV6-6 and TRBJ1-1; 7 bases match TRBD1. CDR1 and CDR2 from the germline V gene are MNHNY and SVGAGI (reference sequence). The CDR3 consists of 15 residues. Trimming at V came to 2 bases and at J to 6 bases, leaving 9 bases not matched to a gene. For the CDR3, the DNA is TGTGCCAGCAGTTACGGGGCAGGGGGAGAAGCTGAAGCTTTCTTT. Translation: CASSYGAGGEAEAFF.

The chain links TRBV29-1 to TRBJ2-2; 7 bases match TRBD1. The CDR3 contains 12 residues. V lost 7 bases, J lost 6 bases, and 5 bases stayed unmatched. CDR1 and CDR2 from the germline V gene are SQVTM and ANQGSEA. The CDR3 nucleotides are TGCAGCGCTATCCAGGGGGCCGGGGAGCTGTTTTTT. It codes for CSAIQGAGELFF.

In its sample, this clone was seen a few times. The CDR3 sequence: CASSLGARVSYNSPLHF. In nucleotides, the CDR3 is TGTGCCAGCAGTTTAGGGGCTAGAGTATCCTATAATTCACCCCTCCACTTT. The chain joins TRBV27 to TRBJ1-6, with D possibly being TRBD1 (5 bases). CDR1 is MNHEY, CDR2 SMNVEV, per germline (reference sequence). CDR3 length: 17 amino acids. V was trimmed by 2 bases and J by 1 base, leaving 12 bases between them.

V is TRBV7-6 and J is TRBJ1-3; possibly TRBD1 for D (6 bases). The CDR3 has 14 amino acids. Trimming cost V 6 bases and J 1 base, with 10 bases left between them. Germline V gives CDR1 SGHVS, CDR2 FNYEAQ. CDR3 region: CASSPGDSGNTIYF. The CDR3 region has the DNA TGTGCCAGCAGTCCAGGGGATTCTGGAAACACCATATATTTT.

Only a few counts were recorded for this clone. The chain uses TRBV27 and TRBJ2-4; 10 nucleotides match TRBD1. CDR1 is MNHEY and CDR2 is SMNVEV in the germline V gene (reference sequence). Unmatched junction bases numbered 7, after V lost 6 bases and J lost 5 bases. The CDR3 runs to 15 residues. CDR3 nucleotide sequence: TGTGCCAGCAGCTTAAAAGGGACAGGGGAAAACATTCAGTACTTC. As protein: CASSLKGTGENIQYF.

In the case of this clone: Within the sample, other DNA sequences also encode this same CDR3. The DNA of the CDR3 is TGTGCCAGCAGTGAAAGCCCCAGGGCCGGAAACACCATATATTTT. Translation gives CASSESPRAGNTIYF. The V and J genes are TRBV25-1 and TRBJ1-3, with D perhaps TRBD1 (5 bases). The CDR3 loop spans 15 amino acids. CDR1 MGHDK and CDR2 SYGVNS come from the germline V gene. The ends were cut back, 2 bases at V and 4 bases at J, with 12 bases in the middle.

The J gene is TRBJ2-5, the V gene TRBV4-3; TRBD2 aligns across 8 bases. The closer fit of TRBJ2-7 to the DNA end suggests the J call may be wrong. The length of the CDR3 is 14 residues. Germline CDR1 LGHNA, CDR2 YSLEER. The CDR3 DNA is TGCGCCAGCAGCCCAGGGACTAGTCGCTACGAGCAGTACTTC. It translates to CASSPGTSRYEQYF.

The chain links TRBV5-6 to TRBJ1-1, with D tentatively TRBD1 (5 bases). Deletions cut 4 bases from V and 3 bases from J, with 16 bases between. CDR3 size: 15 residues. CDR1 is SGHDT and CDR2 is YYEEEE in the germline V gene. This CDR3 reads CASSPEGLWDTEAFF. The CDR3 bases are TGTGCCAGCAGCCCGGAGGGGCTTTGGGACACTGAAGCTTTCTTT.

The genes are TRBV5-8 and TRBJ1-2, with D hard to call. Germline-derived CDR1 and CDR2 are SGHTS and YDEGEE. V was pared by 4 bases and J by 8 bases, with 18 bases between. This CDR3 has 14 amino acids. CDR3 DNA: TGTGCCAGCAGCCCTACCTCGGCGGGGTGCGGCTACACCTTC. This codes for CASSPTSAGCGYTF.

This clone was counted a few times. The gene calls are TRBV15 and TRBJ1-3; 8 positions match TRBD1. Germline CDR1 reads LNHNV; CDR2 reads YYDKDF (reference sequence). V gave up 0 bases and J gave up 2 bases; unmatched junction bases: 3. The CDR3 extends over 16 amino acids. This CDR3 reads CATSRDLQGAGNTIYF. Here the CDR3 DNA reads TGTGCCACCAGCAGAGATCTACAGGGGGCTGGAAACACCATATATTTT.

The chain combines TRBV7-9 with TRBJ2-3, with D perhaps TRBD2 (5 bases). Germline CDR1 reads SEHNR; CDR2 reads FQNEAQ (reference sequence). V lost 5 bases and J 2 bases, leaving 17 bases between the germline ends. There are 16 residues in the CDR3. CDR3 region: CASSPPTGKSTDTQYF. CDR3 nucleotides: TGTGCCAGCAGCCCACCGACGGGGAAATCCACAGATACGCAGTATTTT.

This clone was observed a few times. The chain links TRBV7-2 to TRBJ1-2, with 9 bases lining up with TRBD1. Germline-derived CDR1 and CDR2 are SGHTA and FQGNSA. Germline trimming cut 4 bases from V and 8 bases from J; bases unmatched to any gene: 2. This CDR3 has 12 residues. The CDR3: CASSWDRDGYTF. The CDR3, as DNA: TGTGCCAGCAGCTGGGACAGGGACGGCTACACCTTC.

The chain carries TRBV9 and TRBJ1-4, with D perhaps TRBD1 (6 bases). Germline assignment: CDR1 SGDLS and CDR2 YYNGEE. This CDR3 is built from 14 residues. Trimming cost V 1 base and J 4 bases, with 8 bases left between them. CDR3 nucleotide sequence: TGTGCCAGCAGCGTAACAGGGTATAATGAAAAACTGTTTTTT. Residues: CASSVTGYNEKLFF.

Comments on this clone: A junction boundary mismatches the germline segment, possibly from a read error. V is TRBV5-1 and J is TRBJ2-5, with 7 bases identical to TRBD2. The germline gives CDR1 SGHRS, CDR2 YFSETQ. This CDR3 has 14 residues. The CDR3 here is CASSFGRAGEAQYF. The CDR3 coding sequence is TGCGCCAGCAGCTTTGGCAGGGCGGGAGAGGCCCAGTACTTC.

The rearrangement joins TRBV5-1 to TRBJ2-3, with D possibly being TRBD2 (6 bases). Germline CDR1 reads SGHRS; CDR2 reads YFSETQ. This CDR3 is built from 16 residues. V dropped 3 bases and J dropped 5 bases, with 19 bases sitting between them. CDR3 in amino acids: CASSWRGGTGVDTQYF. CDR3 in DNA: TGCGCCAGCAGCTGGCGAGGAGGGACGGGGGTAGATACGCAGTATTTT. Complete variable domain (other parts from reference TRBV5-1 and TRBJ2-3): KAGVTQTPRYLIKTRGQQVTLSCSPISGHRSVSWYQQTPGQGLQFLFEYFSETQRNKGNFPGRFSGRQFSNSRSEMNVSTLELGDSALYLCASSWRGGTGVDTQYFGPGTRLTVL.

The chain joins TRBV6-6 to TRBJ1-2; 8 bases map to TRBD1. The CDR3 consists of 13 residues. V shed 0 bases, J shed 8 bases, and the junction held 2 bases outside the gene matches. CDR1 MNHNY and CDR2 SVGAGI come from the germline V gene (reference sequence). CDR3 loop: CASSYSGTGGYTF. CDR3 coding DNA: TGTGCCAGCAGTTACTCGGGGACAGGCGGCTACACCTTC.

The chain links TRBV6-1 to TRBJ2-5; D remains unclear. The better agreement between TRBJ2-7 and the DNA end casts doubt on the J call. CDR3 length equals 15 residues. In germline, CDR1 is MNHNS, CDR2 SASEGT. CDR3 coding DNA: TGTGCCAGCAGTGAAGGGGTTAGCCACTCCTACGAGCAGTACTTC. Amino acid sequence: CASSEGVSHSYEQYF.

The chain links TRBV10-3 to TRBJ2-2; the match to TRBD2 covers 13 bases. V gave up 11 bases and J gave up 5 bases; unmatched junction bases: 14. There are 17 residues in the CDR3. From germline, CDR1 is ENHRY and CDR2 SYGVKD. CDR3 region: CAANPGTSGAGTGELFF. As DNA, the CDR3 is TGTGCCGCCAACCCCGGGACTAGCGGGGCCGGGACCGGGGAGCTGTTTTTT.

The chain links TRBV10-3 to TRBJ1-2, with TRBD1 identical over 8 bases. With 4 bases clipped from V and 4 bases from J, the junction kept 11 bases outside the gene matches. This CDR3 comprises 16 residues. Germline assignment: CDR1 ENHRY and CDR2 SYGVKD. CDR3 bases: TGTGCCATCAGTGGGTTGGACAGGGCGAGGGGCTATGGCTACACCTTC. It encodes CAISGLDRARGYGYTF.

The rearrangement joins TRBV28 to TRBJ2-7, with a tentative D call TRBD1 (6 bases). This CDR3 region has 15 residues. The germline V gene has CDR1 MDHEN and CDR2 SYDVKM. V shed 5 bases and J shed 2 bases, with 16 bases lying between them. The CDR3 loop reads CASSGEGVGTYEQYF. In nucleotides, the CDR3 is TGTGCCAGCAGTGGAGAGGGGGTAGGGACCTACGAGCAGTACTTC.

In DNA, the CDR3 is TGTGCCATCAGTGAGTCCCAGGGAAAGACACCCCTCCACTTT. It codes for CAISESQGKTPLHF. The rearrangement uses TRBV10-3 and TRBJ1-6, with D possibly matching TRBD1 (5 bases). The CDR3 loop spans 14 amino acids. V shed 0 bases and J shed 11 bases, with 11 bases lying between them. Germline values: CDR1 ENHRY, CDR2 SYGVKD.

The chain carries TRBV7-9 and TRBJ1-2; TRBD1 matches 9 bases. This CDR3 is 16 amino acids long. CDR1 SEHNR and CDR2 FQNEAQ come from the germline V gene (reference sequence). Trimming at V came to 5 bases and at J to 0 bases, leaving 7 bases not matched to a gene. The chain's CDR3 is CASSGRTGAPNYGYTF. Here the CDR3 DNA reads TGTGCCAGCAGCGGACGGACAGGGGCTCCTAACTATGGCTACACCTTC.

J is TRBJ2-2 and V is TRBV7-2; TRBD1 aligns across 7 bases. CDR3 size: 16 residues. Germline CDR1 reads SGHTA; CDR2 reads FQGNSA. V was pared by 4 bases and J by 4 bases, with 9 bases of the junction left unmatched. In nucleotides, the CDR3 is TGTGCCAGCAGCTCCCAGGGGGTCCCGGTCACCGGGGAGCTGTTTTTT. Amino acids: CASSSQGVPVTGELFF. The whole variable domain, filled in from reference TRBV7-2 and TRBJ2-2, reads GAGVSQSPSNKVTEKGKDVELRCDPISGHTALYWYRQSLGQGLEFLIYFQGNSAPDKSGLPSDRFSAERTGGSVSTLTIQRTQQEDSAVYLCASSSQGVPVTGELFFGEGSRLTVL.

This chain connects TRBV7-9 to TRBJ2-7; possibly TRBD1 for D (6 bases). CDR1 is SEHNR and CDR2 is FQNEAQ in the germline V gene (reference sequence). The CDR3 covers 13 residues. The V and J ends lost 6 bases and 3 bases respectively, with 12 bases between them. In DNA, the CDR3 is TGTGCCAGCAGGGGGCAGGGGATCTACGAGCAGTACTTC. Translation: CASRGQGIYEQYF.

The CDR3 region has the DNA TGTGCCACCAGCAGAGGACTTAGCTCCTACGAGCAGTACTTC. Amino acids: CATSRGLSSYEQYF. The J gene is TRBJ2-7, the V gene TRBV15; D gene ambiguous. The germline V gene has CDR1 LNHNV and CDR2 YYDKDF (reference sequence). The CDR3 is 14 amino acids. V lost 1 base to trimming and J lost 0 bases, with 7 bases between them. The entire variable domain, with the rest obtained from reference TRBV15 and TRBJ2-7, is as follows: DAMVIQNPRYQVTQFGKPVTLSCSQTLNHNVMYWYQQKSSQAPKLLFHYYDKDFNNEADTPDNFQSRRPNTSFCFLDIRSPGLGDTAMYLCATSRGLSSYEQYFGPGTRLTVT.

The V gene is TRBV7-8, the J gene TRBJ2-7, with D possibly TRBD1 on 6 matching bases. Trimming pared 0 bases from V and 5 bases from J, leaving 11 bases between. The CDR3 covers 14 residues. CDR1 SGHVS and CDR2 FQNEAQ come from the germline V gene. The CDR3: CASSLAGAGHEQYF. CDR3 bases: TGTGCCAGCAGCTTAGCGGGGGCAGGGCACGAGCAGTACTTC.